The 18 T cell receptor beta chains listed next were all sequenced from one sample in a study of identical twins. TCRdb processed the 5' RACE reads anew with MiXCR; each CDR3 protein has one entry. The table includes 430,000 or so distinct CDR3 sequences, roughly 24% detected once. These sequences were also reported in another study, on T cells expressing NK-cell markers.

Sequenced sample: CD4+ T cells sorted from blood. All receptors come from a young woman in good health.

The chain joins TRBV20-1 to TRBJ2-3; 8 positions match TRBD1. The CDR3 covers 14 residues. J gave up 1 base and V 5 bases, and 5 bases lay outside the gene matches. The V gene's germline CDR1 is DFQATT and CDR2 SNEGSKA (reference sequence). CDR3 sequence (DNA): TGCAGTGCTCTCAGGGGGCCCCGCACAGATACGCAGTATTTT. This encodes CSALRGPRTDTQYF.

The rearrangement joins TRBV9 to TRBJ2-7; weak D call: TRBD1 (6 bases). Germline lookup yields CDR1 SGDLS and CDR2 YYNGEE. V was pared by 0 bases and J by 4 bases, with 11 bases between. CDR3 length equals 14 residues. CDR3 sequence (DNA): TGTGCCAGCAGCGTAGGTTCAGGGGTTTACGAGCAGTACTTC. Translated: CASSVGSGVYEQYF.

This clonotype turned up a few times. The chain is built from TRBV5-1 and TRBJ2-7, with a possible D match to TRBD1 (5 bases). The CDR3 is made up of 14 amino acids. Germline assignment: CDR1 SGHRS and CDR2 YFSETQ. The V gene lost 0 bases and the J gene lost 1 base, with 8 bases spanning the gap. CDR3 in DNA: TGCGCCAGCAGCTTGGCCCAGGGATCCTACGAGCAGTACTTC. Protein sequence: CASSLAQGSYEQYF. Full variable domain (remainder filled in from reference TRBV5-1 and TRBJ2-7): KAGVTQTPRYLIKTRGQQVTLSCSPISGHRSVSWYQQTPGQGLQFLFEYFSETQRNKGNFPGRFSGRQFSNSRSEMNVSTLELGDSALYLCASSLAQGSYEQYFGPGTRLTVT.

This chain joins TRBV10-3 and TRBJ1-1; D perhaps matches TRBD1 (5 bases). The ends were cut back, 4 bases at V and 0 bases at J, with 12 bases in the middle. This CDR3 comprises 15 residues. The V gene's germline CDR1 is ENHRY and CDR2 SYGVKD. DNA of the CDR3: TGTGCCATCAGTGCGGAGGGGAGAATGAACACTGAAGCTTTCTTT. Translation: CAISAEGRMNTEAFF.

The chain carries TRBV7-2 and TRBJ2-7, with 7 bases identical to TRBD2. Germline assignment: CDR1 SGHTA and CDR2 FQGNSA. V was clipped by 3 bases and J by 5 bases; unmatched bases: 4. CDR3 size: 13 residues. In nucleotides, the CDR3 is TGTGCCAGCAGCTTTGCGGGAGACGACGAGCAGTACTTC. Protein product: CASSFAGDDEQYF.

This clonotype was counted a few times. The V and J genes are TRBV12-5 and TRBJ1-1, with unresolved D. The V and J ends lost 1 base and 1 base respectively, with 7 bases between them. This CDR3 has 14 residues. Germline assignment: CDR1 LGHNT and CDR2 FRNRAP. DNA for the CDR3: TGTGCTAGTGGTTTGGAGGCACAGAACACTGAAGCTTTCTTT. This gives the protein CASGLEAQNTEAFF.

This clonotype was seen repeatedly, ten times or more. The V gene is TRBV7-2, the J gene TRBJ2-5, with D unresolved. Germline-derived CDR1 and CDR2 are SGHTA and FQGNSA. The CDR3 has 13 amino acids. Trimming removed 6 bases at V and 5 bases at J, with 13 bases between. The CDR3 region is CASSNPRKETQYF. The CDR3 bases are TGTGCCAGCAGTAACCCCCGGAAGGAGACCCAGTACTTC.

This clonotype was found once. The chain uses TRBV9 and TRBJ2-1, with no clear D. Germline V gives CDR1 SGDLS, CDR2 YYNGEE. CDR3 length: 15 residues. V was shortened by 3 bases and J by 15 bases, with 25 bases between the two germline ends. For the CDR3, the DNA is TGTGCCAGCAGCGCAACCTCAGTTGGATCGATCAATTCGTTCTTC. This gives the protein CASSATSVGSINSFF.

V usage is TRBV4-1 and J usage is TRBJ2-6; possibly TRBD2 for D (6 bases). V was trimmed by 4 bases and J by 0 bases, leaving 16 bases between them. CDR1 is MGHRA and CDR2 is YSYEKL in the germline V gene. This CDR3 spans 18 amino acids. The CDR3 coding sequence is TGCGCCAGCAGCCGGGAGGTTCAGGCTCCCTCTGGGGCCAACGTCCTGACTTTC. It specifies CASSREVQAPSGANVLTF.

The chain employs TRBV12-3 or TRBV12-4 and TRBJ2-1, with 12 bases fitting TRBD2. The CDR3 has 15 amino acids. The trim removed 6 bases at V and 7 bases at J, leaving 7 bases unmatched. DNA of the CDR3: TGTGCCAGCAGCCTCCGACTAGCGGGGGAAAATGAGCAGTTCTTC. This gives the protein CASSLRLAGENEQFF.

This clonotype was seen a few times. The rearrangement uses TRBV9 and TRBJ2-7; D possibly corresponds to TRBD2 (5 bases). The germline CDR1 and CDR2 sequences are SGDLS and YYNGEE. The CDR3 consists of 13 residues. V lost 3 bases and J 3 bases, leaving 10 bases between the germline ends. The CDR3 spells CASSAGVNYEQYF. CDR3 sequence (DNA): TGTGCCAGCAGCGCCGGGGTCAACTACGAGCAGTACTTC.

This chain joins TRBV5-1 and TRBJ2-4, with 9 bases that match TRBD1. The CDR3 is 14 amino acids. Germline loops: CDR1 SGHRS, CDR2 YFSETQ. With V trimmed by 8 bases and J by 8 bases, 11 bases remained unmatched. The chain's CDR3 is CASNRGRITDIQYF. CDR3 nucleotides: TGCGCCAGTAACAGGGGGCGCATAACGGACATTCAGTACTTC.

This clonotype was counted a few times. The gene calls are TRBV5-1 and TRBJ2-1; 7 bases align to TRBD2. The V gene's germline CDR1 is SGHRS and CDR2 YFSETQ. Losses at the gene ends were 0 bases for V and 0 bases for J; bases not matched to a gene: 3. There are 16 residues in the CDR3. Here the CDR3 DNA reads TGCGCCAGCAGCTTGGTTAGCGGGCACTCCTACAATGAGCAGTTCTTC. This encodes CASSLVSGHSYNEQFF.

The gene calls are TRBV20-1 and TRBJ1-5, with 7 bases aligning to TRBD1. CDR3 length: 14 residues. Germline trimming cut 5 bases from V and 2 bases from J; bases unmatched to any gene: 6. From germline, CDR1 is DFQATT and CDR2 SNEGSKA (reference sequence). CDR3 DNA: TGCAGTGCTGATGCTGGACAGGGCAATCAGCCCCAGCATTTT. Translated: CSADAGQGNQPQHF.

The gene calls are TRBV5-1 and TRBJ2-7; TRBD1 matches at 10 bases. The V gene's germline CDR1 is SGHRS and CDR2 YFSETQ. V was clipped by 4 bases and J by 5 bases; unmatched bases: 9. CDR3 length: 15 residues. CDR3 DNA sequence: TGCGCCAGCAGCCCCAGGGACAGGGGAGTTAACGAGCAGTACTTC. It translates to CASSPRDRGVNEQYF.

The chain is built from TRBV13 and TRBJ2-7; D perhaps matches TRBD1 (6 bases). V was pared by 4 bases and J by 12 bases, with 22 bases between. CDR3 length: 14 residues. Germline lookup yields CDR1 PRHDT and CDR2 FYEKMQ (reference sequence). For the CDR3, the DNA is TGTGCCAGCAGCTCGTTTCCAGGGGCCCCGGAGTTGTACTTC. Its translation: CASSSFPGAPELYF.

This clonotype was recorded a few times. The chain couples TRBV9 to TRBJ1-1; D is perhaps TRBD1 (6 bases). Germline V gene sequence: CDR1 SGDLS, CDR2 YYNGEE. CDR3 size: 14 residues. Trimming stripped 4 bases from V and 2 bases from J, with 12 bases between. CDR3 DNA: TGTGCCAGCAGCCTACAGGACAGCAACACTGAAGCTTTCTTT. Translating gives CASSLQDSNTEAFF.

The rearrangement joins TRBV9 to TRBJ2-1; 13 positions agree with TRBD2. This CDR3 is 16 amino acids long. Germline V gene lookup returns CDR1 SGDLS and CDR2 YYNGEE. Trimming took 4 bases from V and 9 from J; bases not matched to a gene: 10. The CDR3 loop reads CASSPGLAGDGGEQFF. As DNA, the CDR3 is TGTGCCAGCAGCCCTGGACTAGCGGGGGATGGAGGTGAGCAGTTCTTC.